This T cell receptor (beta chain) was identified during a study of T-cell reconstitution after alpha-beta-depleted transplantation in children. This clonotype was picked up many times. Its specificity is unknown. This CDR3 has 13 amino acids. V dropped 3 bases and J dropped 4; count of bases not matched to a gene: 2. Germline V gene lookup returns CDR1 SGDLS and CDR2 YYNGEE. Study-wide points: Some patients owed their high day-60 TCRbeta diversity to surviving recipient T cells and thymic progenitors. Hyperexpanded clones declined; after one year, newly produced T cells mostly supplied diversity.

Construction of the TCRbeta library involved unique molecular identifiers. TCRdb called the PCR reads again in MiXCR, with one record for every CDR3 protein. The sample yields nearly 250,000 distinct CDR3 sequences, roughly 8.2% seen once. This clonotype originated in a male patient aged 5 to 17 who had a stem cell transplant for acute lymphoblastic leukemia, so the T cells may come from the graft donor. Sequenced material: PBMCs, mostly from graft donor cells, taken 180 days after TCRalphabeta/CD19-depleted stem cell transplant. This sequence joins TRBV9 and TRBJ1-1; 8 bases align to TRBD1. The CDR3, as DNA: TGTGCCAGCAGCGCTGGGACAGGCACTGAAGCTTTCTTT. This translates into CASSAGTGTEAFF.